What follows describes a single T cell receptor beta chain. The source of the sample is a study of blood T cell repertoires in COVID-19. Study-level background: Spain, Italy and the United States supplied samples that represented acute and convalescent COVID-19.

The repertoire was sequenced with immunoSEQ multiplex PCR; TCRdb's copy has only in-frame clones and lacks some. The sample holds 270,000 or so clones, about 89% seen once. Per germline, CDR1 GTSNPN and CDR2 SVGIG (reference sequence). The CDR3 consists of 12 residues. V shed 7 bases and J shed 3 bases, with 12 bases lying between them. The sequencing sample was made of peripheral blood. The receptor comes from a middle-aged man with active or convalescent COVID-19. This rearrangement joins TRBV30 to TRBJ1-1, with TRBD1 as a possible D gene (5 bases). CDR3 sequence: CASTGRDTEAFF. CDR3 coding DNA: TGTGCCTCAACAGGTCGGGACACTGAAGCTTTCTTT.